This TCR beta chain was observed in a study of beta chain features in type 1 diabetes. The CDR3 contains 13 residues. Trimming at V came to 7 bases and at J to 0 bases, leaving 3 bases not matched to a gene. Germline V lookup: CDR1 ENHRY, CDR2 SYGVKD. Expressed TCRB transcripts were sequenced because the entire RNA isolate underwent reverse transcription. Data came from immunoSEQ multiplex PCR; TCRdb stores just in-frame clones and leaves some out. The data show 900,000 or so clones, about a sixth seen once. This clonotype was obtained from a woman aged 18 to 35 in good health. J is TRBJ2-7 and V is TRBV10-3, with 7 positions matching TRBD1. The sequenced material came from naive CD4+ T cells from blood. The CDR3 DNA reads as TGTGCCATCACCCGGGACAGCTCCTACGAGCAGTACTTC. Protein: CAITRDSSYEQYF.